Included here is one T cell receptor (beta chain) sequence, with context. As yet, its antigen is unknown. These data originate in a study of T cell responses to AZD1222 COVID-19 vaccine. Study-level points and caveats: Mostly white British, mostly female donors; authors suggested clonal diversity may be underestimated. Spike-wide coverage was observed for vaccine-associated CD4 TCRs, with dominant responses at 160-218 and 743-854. The study identified only five to seven AZD1222 recipients as seropositive at baseline. The study sampled repertoires only after the peak T cell response.

Germline lookup yields CDR1 LGHDT and CDR2 YNNKEL (reference sequence). Trimming at V came to 4 bases and at J to 0 bases, leaving 7 bases not matched to a gene. The CDR3 consists of 16 residues. Some clones are missing from TCRdb's copy, which holds only in-frame ones; the method was immunoSEQ multiplex PCR. The sample includes 65,000 to 70,000 clones, around nine tenths of them seen just once. The genes are TRBV3-1 (or the pseudogene TRBV3-2) and TRBJ1-1; 8 bases are shared with TRBD1. This TCR was sampled from an adult in good health. Sample: peripheral blood, taken on day 0 of AZD1222 vaccination. The CDR3 is CASSRQGPKMNTEAFF. The CDR3 nucleotides read TGTGCCAGCAGCCGACAGGGGCCCAAGATGAACACTGAAGCTTTCTTT.